This T cell receptor (beta chain) comes out of a study of beta chain features in type 1 diabetes. Regarding the study as a whole: VDJ junctions in type 1 diabetes patients carried more deletions and fewer insertions.

Germline-derived CDR1 and CDR2 are PRHDT and FYEKMQ (reference sequence). CDR3 length equals 15 residues. V was clipped by 6 bases and J by 4 bases, with 16 bases between them. A remark on this clone: What it binds is unknown.

The study reverse transcribed the entire isolated RNA, so it sequenced expressed TCRB transcripts. Naive, central memory and regulatory T cell samples produced a mean of approximately 4 million reads. Assay used: immunoSEQ multiplex PCR; TCRdb lists only in-frame clones, some missing. The table records around 340,000 clones, about 20% of them present only once. The sample consisted of naive CD4+ T cells from blood. The receptor was derived from a woman aged 18-35 years in good health. V usage is TRBV13 and J usage is TRBJ2-1, with D possibly being TRBD2 (6 bases). For the CDR3, the DNA is TGTGCCAGCAGTCAAACCCGGGGGAGATACAATGAGCAGTTCTTC. Its protein is CASSQTRGRYNEQFF.